The entry below gives a single T cell receptor (beta chain) sequence along with its context. TCRdb's copy holds only in-frame clones and misses some; the assay was immunoSEQ multiplex PCR. Of more than 45,000 clones listed, roughly 90% are singletons. This specimen comes from a study of T cell changes during pregnancy in multiple sclerosis. Trimming at V came to 4 bases and at J to 5 bases, leaving 12 bases not matched to a gene. Per the germline V gene, CDR1 is GTSNPN and CDR2 is SVGIG (reference sequence). The CDR3 sequence is 16 residues long. This sequence joins TRBV30 and TRBJ2-2, with TRBD1 matching over 8 bases. Sequences were derived from CD4+ T cells from peripheral blood mononuclear cells, sampled after pregnancy. The TCR comes from a female donor with multiple sclerosis, enrolled in a pregnancy study. CDR3 DNA: TGTGCCTGGACAAACCCCCGGACAGGGAAGACCGGGGAGCTGTTTTTT. This translates into CAWTNPRTGKTGELFF.